Many counts were recorded for the clone carrying this TCR beta chain. The data were obtained in a study of T cells in Graves' hyperthyroidism and ophthalmopathy. Amplification of TCR beta CDR3 regions was performed using RNA transcripts as template. Researchers ran a first-round RT-PCR on the TCR CDR3 using the HTBI primer set. TCRdb ran MiXCR on the multiplex PCR reads and lists one entry per CDR3 protein. In the table there are about 96,000 distinct CDR3 sequences, around 52% of which are singletons. Trimming removed 5 bases at V and 5 bases at J, with 9 bases between. CDR1 is LNHNV, CDR2 YYDKDF, per germline (reference sequence). CDR3 length: 12 residues.

The chain combines TRBV15 with TRBJ2-5; perhaps TRBD2 as D (5 bases). The sample comprised blood. The source of this sequence is a woman in her 40s with Graves' hyperthyroidism. CDR3 sequence (DNA): TGTGCCACCAGCGGACTTATGGAGACCCAGTACTTC. This sequence encodes CATSGLMETQYF.